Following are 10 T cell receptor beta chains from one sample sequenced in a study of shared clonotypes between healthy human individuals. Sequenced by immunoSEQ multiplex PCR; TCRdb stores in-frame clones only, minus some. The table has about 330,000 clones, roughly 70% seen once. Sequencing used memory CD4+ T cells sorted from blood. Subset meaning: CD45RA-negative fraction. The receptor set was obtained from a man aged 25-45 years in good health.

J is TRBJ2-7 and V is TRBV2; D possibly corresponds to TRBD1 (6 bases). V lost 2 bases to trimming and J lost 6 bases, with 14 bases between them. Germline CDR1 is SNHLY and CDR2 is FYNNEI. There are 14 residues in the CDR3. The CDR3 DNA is TGTGCCAGCAGTGAACAGGGGCCAACTCCCGAGCAGTACTTC. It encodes CASSEQGPTPEQYF.

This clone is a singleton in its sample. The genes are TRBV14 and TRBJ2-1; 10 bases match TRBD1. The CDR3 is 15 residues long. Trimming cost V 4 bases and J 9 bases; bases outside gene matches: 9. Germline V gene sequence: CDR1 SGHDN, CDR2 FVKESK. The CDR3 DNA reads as TGTGCCAGCAGCCTAGACAGGGGGCTCGGGGGTGAGCAGTTCTTC. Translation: CASSLDRGLGGEQFF.

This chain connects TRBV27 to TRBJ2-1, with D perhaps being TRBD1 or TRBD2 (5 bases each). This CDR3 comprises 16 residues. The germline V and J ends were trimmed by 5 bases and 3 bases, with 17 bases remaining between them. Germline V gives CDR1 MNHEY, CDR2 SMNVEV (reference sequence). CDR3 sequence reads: CASSPAWDENYNEQFF. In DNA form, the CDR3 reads TGTGCCAGCAGTCCGGCGTGGGACGAGAACTACAATGAGCAGTTCTTC.

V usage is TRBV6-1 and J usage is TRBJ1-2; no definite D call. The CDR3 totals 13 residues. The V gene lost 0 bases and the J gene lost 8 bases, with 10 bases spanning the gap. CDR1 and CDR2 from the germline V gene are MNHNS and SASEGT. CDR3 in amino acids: CASSEAPARGYTF. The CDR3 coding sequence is TGTGCCAGCAGTGAAGCCCCGGCCCGGGGCTACACCTTC.

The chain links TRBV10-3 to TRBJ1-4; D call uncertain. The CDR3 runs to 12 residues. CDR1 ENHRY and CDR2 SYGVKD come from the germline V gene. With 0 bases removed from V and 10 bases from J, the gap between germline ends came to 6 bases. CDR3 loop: CAISESSAKLFF. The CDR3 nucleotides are TGTGCCATCAGTGAGTCGAGTGCAAAACTGTTTTTT.

CDR3 region: CATSRAQAGLADTQYF. Written as DNA, the CDR3 is TGTGCCACCAGCAGGGCCCAGGCGGGACTGGCAGATACGCAGTATTTT. This chain uses TRBV15 with TRBJ2-3, with a weak D call TRBD2 (6 bases). Germline CDR1 is LNHNV and CDR2 is YYDKDF (reference sequence). This CDR3 is 16 amino acids long. Trimming removed 3 bases from V and 4 bases from J, with 17 bases in between.

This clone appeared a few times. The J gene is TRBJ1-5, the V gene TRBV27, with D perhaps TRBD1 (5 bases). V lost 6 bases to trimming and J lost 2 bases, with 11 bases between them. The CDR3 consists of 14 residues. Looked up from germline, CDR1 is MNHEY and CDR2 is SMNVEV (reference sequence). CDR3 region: CASSFRDGNQPQHF. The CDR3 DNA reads TGTGCCAGCAGCTTTCGGGACGGCAATCAGCCCCAGCATTTT.

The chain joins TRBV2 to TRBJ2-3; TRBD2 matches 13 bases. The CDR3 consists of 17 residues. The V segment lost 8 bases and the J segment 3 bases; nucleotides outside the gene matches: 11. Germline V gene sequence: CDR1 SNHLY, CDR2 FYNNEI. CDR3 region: CASRTSGSLMGTDTQYF. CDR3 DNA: TGTGCCAGCCGGACTAGCGGGAGTCTTATGGGGACAGATACGCAGTATTTT.

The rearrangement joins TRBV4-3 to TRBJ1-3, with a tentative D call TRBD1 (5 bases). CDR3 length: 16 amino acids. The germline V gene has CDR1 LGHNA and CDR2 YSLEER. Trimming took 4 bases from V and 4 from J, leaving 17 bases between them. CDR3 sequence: CASSPDLPGRGNTIYF. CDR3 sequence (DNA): TGCGCCAGCAGCCCCGACCTTCCAGGGCGAGGAAACACCATATATTTT.

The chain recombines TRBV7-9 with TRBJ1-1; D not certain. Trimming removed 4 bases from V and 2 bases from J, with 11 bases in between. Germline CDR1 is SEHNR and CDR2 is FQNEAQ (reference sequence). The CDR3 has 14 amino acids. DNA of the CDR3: TGTGCCAGCAGCTCTACAGCCCACAACACTGAAGCTTTCTTT. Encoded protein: CASSSTAHNTEAFF.